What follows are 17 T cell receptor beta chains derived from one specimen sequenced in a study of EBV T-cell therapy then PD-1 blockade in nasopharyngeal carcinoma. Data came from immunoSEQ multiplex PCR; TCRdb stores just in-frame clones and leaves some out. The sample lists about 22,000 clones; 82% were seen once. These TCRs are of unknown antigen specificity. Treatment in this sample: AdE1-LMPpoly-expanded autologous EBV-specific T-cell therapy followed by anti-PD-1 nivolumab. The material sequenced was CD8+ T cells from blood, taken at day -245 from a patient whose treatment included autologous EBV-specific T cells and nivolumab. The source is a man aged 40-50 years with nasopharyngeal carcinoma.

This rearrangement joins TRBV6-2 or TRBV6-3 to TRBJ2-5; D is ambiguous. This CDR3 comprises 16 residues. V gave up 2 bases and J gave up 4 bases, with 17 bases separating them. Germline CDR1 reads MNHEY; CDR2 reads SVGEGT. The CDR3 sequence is CASSYEQRLLGETQYF. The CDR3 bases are TGTGCCAGCAGTTACGAGCAGCGCCTCTTAGGAGAGACCCAGTACTTC.

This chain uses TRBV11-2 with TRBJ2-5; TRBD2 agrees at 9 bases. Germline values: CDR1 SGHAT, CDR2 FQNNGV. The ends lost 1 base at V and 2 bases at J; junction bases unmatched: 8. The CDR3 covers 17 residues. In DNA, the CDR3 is TGTGCCAGCAGCTTAGTGCCTTGGCGGGGGGGGCAAGAGACCCAGTACTTC. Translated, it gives CASSLVPWRGGQETQYF.

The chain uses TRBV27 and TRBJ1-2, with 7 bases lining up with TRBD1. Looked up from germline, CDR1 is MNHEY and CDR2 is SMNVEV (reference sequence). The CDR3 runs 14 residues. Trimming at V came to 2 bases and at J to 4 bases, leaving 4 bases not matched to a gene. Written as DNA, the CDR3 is TGTGCCAGCAGTTTAGACAGGGAAGGCTATGGCTACACCTTC. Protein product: CASSLDREGYGYTF.

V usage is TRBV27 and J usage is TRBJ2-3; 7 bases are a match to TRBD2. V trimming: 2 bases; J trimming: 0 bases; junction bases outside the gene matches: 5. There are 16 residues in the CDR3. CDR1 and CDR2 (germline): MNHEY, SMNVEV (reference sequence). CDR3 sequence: CASSLKYGGSTDTQYF. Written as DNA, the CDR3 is TGTGCCAGCAGTTTAAAGTACGGGGGGAGCACAGATACGCAGTATTTT.

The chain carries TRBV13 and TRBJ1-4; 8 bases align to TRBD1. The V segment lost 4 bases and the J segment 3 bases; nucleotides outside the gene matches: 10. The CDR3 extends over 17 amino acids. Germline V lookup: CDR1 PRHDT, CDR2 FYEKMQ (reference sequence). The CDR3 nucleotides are TGTGCCAGCAGCTCCCGGACAGGGTCGTCAGCTAATGAAAAACTGTTTTTT. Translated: CASSSRTGSSANEKLFF.

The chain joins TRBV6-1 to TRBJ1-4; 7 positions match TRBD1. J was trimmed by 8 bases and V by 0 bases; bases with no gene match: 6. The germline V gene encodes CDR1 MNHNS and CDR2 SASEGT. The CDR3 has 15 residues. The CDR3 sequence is CASSEATGMGEKLFF. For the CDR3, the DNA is TGTGCCAGCAGTGAAGCGACAGGGATGGGGGAAAAACTGTTTTTT.

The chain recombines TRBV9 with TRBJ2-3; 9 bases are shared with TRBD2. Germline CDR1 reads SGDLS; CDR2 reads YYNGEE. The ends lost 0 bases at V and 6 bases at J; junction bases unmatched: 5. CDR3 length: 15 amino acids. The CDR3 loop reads CASSVGGSGGDTQYF. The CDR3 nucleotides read TGTGCCAGCAGCGTAGGTGGTAGCGGGGGTGATACGCAGTATTTT.

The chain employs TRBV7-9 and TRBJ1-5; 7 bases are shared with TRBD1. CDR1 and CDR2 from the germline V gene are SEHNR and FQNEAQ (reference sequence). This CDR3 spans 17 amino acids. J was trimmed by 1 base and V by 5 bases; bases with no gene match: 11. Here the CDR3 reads CASSPSLRGQSNQPQHF. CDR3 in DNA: TGTGCCAGCAGCCCGAGTCTAAGGGGACAGAGCAATCAGCCCCAGCATTTT.

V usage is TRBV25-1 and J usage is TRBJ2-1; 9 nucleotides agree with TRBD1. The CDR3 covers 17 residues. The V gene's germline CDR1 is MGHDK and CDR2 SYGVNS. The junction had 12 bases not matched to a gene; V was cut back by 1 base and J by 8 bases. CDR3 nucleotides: TGTGCCAGCAGTGAATCGAGTGTAAAGACAGGGGGGGATGAGCAGTTCTTC. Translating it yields CASSESSVKTGGDEQFF.

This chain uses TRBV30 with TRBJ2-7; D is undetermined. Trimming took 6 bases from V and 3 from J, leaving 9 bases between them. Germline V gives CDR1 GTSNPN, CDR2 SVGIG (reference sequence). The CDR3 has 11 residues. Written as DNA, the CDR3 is TGTGCCTGTGGTCGCCGCTACGAGCAGTACTTC. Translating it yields CACGRRYEQYF.

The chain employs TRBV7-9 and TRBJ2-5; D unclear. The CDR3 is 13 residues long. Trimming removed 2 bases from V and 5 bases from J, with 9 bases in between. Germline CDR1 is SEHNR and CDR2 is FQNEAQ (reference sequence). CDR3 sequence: CASSLPPWETQYF. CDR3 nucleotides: TGTGCCAGCAGCTTACCCCCGTGGGAGACCCAGTACTTC.

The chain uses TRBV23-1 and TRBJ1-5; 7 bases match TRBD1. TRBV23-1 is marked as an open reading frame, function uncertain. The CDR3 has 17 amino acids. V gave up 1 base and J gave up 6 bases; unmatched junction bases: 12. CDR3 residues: CASSQYWAGGVSQPQHF. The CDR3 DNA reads TGCGCCAGCAGTCAATATTGGGCAGGGGGTGTAAGTCAGCCCCAGCATTTT.

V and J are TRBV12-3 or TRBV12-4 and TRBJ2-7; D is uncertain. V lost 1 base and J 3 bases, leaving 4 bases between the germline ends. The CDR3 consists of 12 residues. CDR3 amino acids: CASSLDSYEQYF. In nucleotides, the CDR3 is TGTGCCAGCAGTTTAGACAGCTACGAGCAGTACTTC.

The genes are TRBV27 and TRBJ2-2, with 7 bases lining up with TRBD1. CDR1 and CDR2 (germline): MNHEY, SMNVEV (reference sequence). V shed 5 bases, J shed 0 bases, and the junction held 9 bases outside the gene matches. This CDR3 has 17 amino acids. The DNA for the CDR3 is TGTGCCAGCAGTGTAGCCGGGACAGCCTCGAACACCGGGGAGCTGTTTTTT. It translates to CASSVAGTASNTGELFF.

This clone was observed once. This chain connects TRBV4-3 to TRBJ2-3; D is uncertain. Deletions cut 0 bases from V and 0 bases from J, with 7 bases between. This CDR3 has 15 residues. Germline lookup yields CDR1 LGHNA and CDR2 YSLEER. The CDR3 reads CASSQDGASTDTQYF. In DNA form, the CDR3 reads TGCGCCAGCAGCCAAGACGGAGCGAGCACAGATACGCAGTATTTT.

The CDR3 protein is CASSPGSRYGYTF. In nucleotides, the CDR3 is TGTGCCAGCAGCCCCGGGAGTCGCTATGGCTACACCTTC. The V and J genes are TRBV6-5 and TRBJ1-2; D is undetermined. Trimming took off 6 bases at V and 4 bases at J, with 12 bases between the two ends. Germline V CDR1 and CDR2: MNHEY, SVGAGI. The CDR3 contains 13 residues.

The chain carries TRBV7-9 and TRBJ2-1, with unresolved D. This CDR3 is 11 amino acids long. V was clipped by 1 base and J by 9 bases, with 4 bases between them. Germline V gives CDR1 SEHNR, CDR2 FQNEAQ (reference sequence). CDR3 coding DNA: TGTGCCAGCAGCTTAGTCTCTGAGCAGTTCTTC. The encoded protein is CASSLVSEQFF.